Each of the 7 T cell receptor beta chains below was sequenced from the same sample in a study of beta chain features in type 1 diabetes. Every isolated RNA sample was fully reverse transcribed, so sequencing captured expressed TCRB transcripts. Profiling relied on immunoSEQ multiplex PCR, and the TCRdb table lists in-frame clones only, not all of them. The table lists around 710,000 clones, around an eighth of them singletons. These receptors have no known antigen. Study-level points and caveats: Among patients with Type 1 diabetes, TCRB CDR3s were moderately but significantly shorter in every one of the four CD4+ subsets.

Sample: naive CD4+ T cells from blood. The receptors here all came from a man younger than 40 with type 1 diabetes.

This clone appeared a few times. The rearrangement links TRBV2 to TRBJ2-3, with D possibly TRBD2 on 5 matching bases. The CDR3 covers 14 residues. The germline V gene encodes CDR1 SNHLY and CDR2 FYNNEI. V gave up 8 bases and J gave up 3 bases, with 15 bases separating them. The CDR3 spells CASASGSGTDTQYF. For the CDR3, the DNA is TGTGCCAGCGCGAGTGGGTCGGGGACAGATACGCAGTATTTT.

This clone was detected only a few times. The chain employs TRBV19 and TRBJ1-5; no clear D. Germline V gives CDR1 LNHDA, CDR2 SQIVND (reference sequence). The CDR3 is made up of 18 amino acids. V was pared by 3 bases and J by 4 bases, with 22 bases between. The CDR3 spells CASSMGFQRDVWNQPQHF. DNA for the CDR3: TGTGCCAGTAGTATGGGCTTCCAAAGGGATGTTTGGAATCAGCCCCAGCATTTT.

This clone was seen a handful of times. The chain recombines TRBV12-5 with TRBJ2-5, with D unresolved. CDR3 length: 13 amino acids. The V gene's germline CDR1 is LGHNT and CDR2 FRNRAP. V was pared by 1 base and J by 2 bases, with 5 bases between. The CDR3 spells CASGLATQETQYF. The CDR3 bases are TGTGCTAGTGGTTTGGCGACTCAAGAGACCCAGTACTTC.

The CDR3 here is CASSKDRGPPNEKLFF. The CDR3 DNA reads as TGTGCCAGCAGCAAGGACAGGGGGCCCCCTAATGAAAAACTGTTTTTT. The genes are TRBV5-6 and TRBJ1-4, with 11 bases aligning to TRBD1. CDR3 size: 16 residues. V trimming: 4 bases; J trimming: 3 bases; junction bases outside the gene matches: 5. The germline V gene has CDR1 SGHDT and CDR2 YYEEEE.

The chain joins TRBV28 to TRBJ1-6, with D maybe TRBD1 (5 bases). This CDR3 has 15 residues. Trimming took 5 bases from V and 7 from J, leaving 15 bases between them. Germline assignment: CDR1 MDHEN and CDR2 SYDVKM. Written as DNA, the CDR3 is TGTGCCAGCAGTGGAGCCGGGACTCAGAATTCACCCCTCCACTTT. Translating it yields CASSGAGTQNSPLHF.

This clone appeared a few times. The CDR3 is CASSIDRGHSYGYTF. CDR3 DNA: TGTGCCAGTAGTATAGATAGGGGACATTCCTATGGCTACACCTTC. The V gene is TRBV19, the J gene TRBJ1-2, with D tentatively TRBD1 (6 bases). CDR1 is LNHDA and CDR2 is SQIVND in the germline V gene (reference sequence). Trimming shortened V by 0 bases and J by 4 bases, and 12 bases separated the two germline ends. The CDR3 runs to 15 residues.

This clone showed up just a few times. The chain combines TRBV5-1 with TRBJ1-5; D remains ambiguous. This CDR3 contains 16 residues. V was pared by 0 bases and J by 7 bases, with 17 bases between. The V gene's germline CDR1 is SGHRS and CDR2 YFSETQ. CDR3: CASSLVPDSPGQPQHF. The CDR3 DNA reads as TGCGCCAGCAGCTTGGTCCCAGACTCACCGGGACAGCCCCAGCATTTT.